This T cell receptor beta chain was identified during a study of vaccination and CD4 T cells after COVID-19. Study overall: Sampling post-COVID took place a median 101 days after diagnosis (range 35 to 161). Researchers treated control cultures with a CEFX pool, an HIV-1 Nef pool, or no peptide. Study-wide findings and caveats: Investigators enrolled relatively few convalescent patients and included no early post-infection timepoints. Convalescent patients' clones that were vaccine-specific were spike mono-reactive in 304 of 307 cases.

Trimming took off 0 bases at V and 5 bases at J, with 22 bases between the two ends. Germline V gene sequence: CDR1 MNHEY, CDR2 SVGAGI. The CDR3 covers 19 residues. Treatment here: roughly 10-day PBMC culture with coronavirus spike peptide pools or control peptides (ViraFEST assay). CD4+ T cells that came from the unexposed donor were collected before the COVID-19 pandemic (2011-2018). In regard to this clonotype: What it recognizes is unknown.

At the Johns Hopkins FTIC core, DNA taken from cultured CD4+ T cells was sequenced by way of the Oncomine TCR Beta short-read assay. TCRdb recomputed calls from the PCR reads with MiXCR, one row per CDR3 protein. The data contain about 7,600 distinct CDR3 sequences, approximately 48% of them singletons. The chain uses TRBV6-5 and TRBJ2-2; weak D call: TRBD2 (6 bases). The receptor was derived from a human donor in good health. The sample taken for sequencing was CD4+ T cells from blood, cultured in vitro. The CDR3 reads CASSYSIGGAAIRTGELFF. Here the CDR3 DNA reads TGTGCCAGCAGTTACTCGATTGGAGGGGCAGCCATTCGGACCGGGGAGCTGTTTTTT.